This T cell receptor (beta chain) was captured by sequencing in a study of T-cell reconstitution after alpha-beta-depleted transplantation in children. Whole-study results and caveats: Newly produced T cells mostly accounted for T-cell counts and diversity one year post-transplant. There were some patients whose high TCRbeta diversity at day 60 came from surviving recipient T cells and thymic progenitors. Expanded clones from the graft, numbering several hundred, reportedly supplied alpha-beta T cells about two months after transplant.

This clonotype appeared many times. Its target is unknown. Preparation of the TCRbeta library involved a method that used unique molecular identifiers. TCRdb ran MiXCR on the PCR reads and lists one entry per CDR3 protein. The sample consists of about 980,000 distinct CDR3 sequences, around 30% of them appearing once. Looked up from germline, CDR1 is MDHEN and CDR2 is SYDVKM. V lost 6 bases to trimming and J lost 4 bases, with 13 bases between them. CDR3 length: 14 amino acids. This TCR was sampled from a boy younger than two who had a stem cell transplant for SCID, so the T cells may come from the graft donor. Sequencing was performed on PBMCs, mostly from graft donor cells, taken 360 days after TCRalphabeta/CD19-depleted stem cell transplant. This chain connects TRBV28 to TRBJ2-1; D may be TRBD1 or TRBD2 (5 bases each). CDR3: CASSQRGEYNEQFF. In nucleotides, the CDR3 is TGTGCCAGCAGCCAGAGGGGCGAGTACAATGAGCAGTTCTTC.